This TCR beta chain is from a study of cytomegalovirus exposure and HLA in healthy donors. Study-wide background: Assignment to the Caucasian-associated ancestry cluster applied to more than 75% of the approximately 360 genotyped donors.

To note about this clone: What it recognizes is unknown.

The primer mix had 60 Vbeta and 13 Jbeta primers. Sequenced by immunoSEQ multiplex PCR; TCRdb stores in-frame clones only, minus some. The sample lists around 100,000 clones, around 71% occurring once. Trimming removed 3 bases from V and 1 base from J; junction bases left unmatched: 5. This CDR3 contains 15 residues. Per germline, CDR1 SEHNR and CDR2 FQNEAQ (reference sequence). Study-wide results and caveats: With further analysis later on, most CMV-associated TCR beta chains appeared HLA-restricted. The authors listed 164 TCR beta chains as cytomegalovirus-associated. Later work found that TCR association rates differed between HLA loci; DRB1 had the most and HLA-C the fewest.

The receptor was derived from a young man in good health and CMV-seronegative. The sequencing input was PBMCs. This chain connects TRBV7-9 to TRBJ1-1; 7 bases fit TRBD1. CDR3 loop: CASSFGRTGNTEAFF. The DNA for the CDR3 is TGTGCCAGCAGCTTCGGAAGGACAGGGAACACTGAAGCTTTCTTT.